A selection of T cell receptor beta chains follows, all from one sample in a study of a mutant IDH1 vaccine in newly diagnosed glioma. Here immunoSEQ multiplex PCR was the method, and the copy in TCRdb shows in-frame clones only, minus some. The profile covers tens of thousands of clones, with around 81% appearing a single time and 5.4% taken by the ten largest. Their antigen targets remain unknown. The source was PBMCs, collected from a glioma patient whose treatment included an IDH1 peptide vaccine. The receptors shown here come from a man aged 35 to 55 with glioma. Both conserved end residues are part of each CDR3. The D gene is left open where the match is weak. A row's size may be missing; if present it is once, few, many or a size class.

D gene,J gene,clone size,CDR3 length,V gene,CDR3 protein,CDR3 DNA
NA,TRBJ2-7,NA,15,TRBV7-9,CASSLGGGLAYEQYF,TGTGCCAGCAGCTTAGGTGGAGGGCTCGCCTACGAGCAGTACTTC
TRBD1,TRBJ2-7,once,14,TRBV6-1,CASSSRDRGYEQYF,TGTGCCAGCAGTTCCCGGGACAGGGGCTACGAGCAGTACTTC
NA,TRBJ2-2,NA,14,TRBV13,CASSDYPYSGELFF,TGTGCCAGCAGCGACTATCCGTACTCCGGGGAGCTGTTTTTT
NA,TRBJ1-5,NA,14,TRBV27,CASSFVGSNQPQHF,TGTGCCAGCAGTTTCGTGGGGAGCAATCAGCCCCAGCATTTT
TRBD1,TRBJ2-7,few,14,TRBV11-3,CASRTTGEIYEQYF,TGTGCCAGCAGGACGACAGGGGAGATCTACGAGCAGTACTTC
NA,TRBJ1-1,NA,13,TRBV19,CASSMGQGTEAFF,TGTGCCAGTAGTATGGGCCAGGGGACTGAAGCTTTCTTT
NA,TRBJ1-6,NA,14,TRBV7-8,CASSLIRRDSPLHF,TGTGCCAGCAGCTTAATTAGGCGTGATTCACCCCTCCACTTT
NA,TRBJ2-3,NA,14,TRBV10-3,CAISPPPGTDTQYF,TGTGCCATCAGCCCACCTCCCGGCACAGATACGCAGTATTTT
TRBD2,TRBJ2-7,NA,15,TRBV14,CASSRGRAALGEQYF,TGTGCCAGCAGCCGGGGGAGGGCGGCTTTAGGCGAGCAGTACTTC
NA,TRBJ1-1,NA,13,TRBV5-4,CASSLEGKSEAFF,TGTGCCAGCAGCTTGGAGGGGAAGTCTGAAGCTTTCTTT
NA,TRBJ1-2,few,14,TRBV6-5,CASSSTQSNYGYTF,TGTGCCAGCAGTTCCACACAGAGCAACTATGGCTACACCTTC
NA,TRBJ2-3,NA,14,TRBV7-3,CASSLRDRTDTQYF,TGTGCCAGCAGCTTACGGGACCGCACAGATACGCAGTATTTT
NA,TRBJ1-2,NA,12,TRBV19,CASVKGGRGYTF,TGTGCCAGCGTGAAGGGGGGAAGAGGCTACACCTTC
NA,TRBJ2-3,NA,17,TRBV4-3,CASSQETAGTDADTQYF,TGCGCCAGCAGCCAAGAAACGGCCGGTACGGACGCAGATACGCAGTATTTT
TRBD1,TRBJ1-2,NA,16,TRBV4-2,CASSQDPGGGGYGYTF,TGTGCCAGCAGCCAAGATCCAGGGGGGGGCGGCTATGGCTACACCTTC
NA,TRBJ2-7,once,12,TRBV7-2,CASSLPTYEQYF,TGTGCCAGCAGCTTACCAACCTACGAGCAGTACTTC
NA,TRBJ1-5,NA,15,TRBV9,CASSVGPDKRQPQHF,TGTGCCAGCAGCGTAGGGCCGGATAAAAGGCAGCCCCAGCATTTT
NA,TRBJ2-1,NA,14,TRBV5-1,CASSLIAGIYEQFF,TGCGCCAGCAGCTTGATCGCGGGGATCTATGAGCAGTTCTTC
NA,TRBJ2-3,NA,15,TRBV7-2,CASSEDRRTTDTQYF,TGTGCCAGCAGCGAAGATCGGCGGACCACAGATACGCAGTATTTT
TRBD2,TRBJ2-7,NA,15,TRBV7-8,CASSLPGGSSYEQYF,TGTGCCAGCAGCTTACCGGGGGGGAGCTCCTACGAGCAGTACTTC
NA,TRBJ1-1,NA,14,TRBV9,CASSRKFRGTEAFF,TGTGCCAGCAGCCGTAAGTTTAGGGGGACTGAAGCTTTCTTT
NA,TRBJ2-7,NA,15,TRBV19,CASSDTRDRPYEQYF,TGTGCCAGTTCCGACACAAGGGACCGACCCTACGAGCAGTACTTC
NA,TRBJ1-2,NA,12,TRBV27,CASRDSNYGYTF,TGTGCCAGCAGGGACAGCAACTATGGCTACACCTTC
NA,TRBJ2-3,once,15,TRBV4-3,CASSQGQRGTDTQYF,TGCGCCAGCAGCCAAGGTCAGCGGGGCACAGATACGCAGTATTTT
TRBD1,TRBJ1-1,NA,15,TRBV6-5,CASSNRDRGYTEAFF,TGTGCCAGCAGTAACCGGGACAGGGGTTACACTGAAGCTTTCTTT
NA,TRBJ1-4,NA,15,TRBV11-2,CASSLVGREEEKLFF,TGTGCCAGCAGCTTAGTCGGCAGGGAAGAAGAAAAACTGTTTTTT
TRBD1,TRBJ1-1,few,14,TRBV10-3,CATSNRGSDTEAFF,TGTGCCACATCAAACAGGGGGTCCGACACTGAAGCTTTCTTT
NA,TRBJ1-1,few,12,TRBV29-1,CSVEMGPTEAFF,TGCAGCGTTGAGATGGGGCCGACGGAAGCTTTCTTT
TRBD1,TRBJ2-7,NA,15,TRBV30,CAWRVWQGAHYEQYF,TGTGCCTGGAGGGTATGGCAGGGGGCCCATTACGAGCAGTACTTC
TRBD2,TRBJ2-7,NA,14,TRBV6-5,CASSYGGGTYEQYF,TGTGCCAGCAGTTACGGCGGGGGTACCTACGAGCAGTACTTC
TRBD2,TRBJ2-7,NA,18,TRBV4-3,CASSQVVIAGRSSYEQYF,TGCGCCAGCAGCCAAGTTGTGATAGCGGGAAGAAGCTCCTACGAGCAGTACTTC
NA,TRBJ2-3,NA,17,TRBV18,CASSPPWDTGSTDTQYF,TGTGCCAGCTCACCACCCTGGGACACAGGTAGCACAGATACGCAGTATTTT
NA,TRBJ2-7,NA,13,TRBV15,CATSRAEGYEQYF,TGTGCCACCAGCAGAGCCGAGGGTTACGAGCAGTACTTC
NA,TRBJ2-7,NA,14,TRBV5-1,CASTEPGLSYEQYF,TGCGCCAGCACGGAGCCGGGACTCTCCTACGAGCAGTACTTC
TRBD2,TRBJ2-5,NA,16,TRBV15,CATNHWGGAGQETQYF,TGTGCCACCAACCATTGGGGAGGGGCGGGCCAAGAGACCCAGTACTTC
TRBD1,TRBJ1-2,few,12,TRBV30,CAWTSTGYGYTF,TGTGCCTGGACCTCGACAGGGTATGGCTACACCTTC
TRBD1,TRBJ2-7,NA,14,TRBV5-5,CASTRDSPPYEQYF,TGTGCCAGCACCCGGGACAGCCCCCCCTACGAGCAGTACTTC
NA,TRBJ2-7,NA,15,TRBV4-2,CASSLPGPPTYEQYF,TGTGCCAGCAGCTTACCCGGTCCTCCAACGTACGAGCAGTACTTC
NA,TRBJ2-7,NA,12,TRBV28,CASQVSSYEQYF,TGTGCCAGCCAAGTTTCGTCCTACGAGCAGTACTTC
NA,TRBJ2-1,NA,14,TRBV7-2,CASSPGRTTNEQFF,TGTGCCAGCAGCCCTGGGCGGACTACCAATGAGCAGTTCTTC
NA,TRBJ2-2,NA,15,TRBV15,CATSSRTQNTGELFF,TGTGCCACCAGCTCCCGGACCCAGAACACCGGGGAGCTGTTTTTT
NA,TRBJ2-7,NA,13,TRBV7-2,CASSPGGEREQYF,TGTGCCAGCAGCCCAGGAGGGGAACGAGAGCAGTACTTC
TRBD2,TRBJ2-5,NA,15,TRBV9,CASSSPGGNRETQYF,TGTGCCAGCAGCTCCCCGGGAGGTAATCGGGAGACCCAGTACTTC
TRBD2,TRBJ2-1,NA,15,TRBV6-1,CASRVGTRRGDEQFF,TGTGCCAGCAGAGTCGGGACTAGAAGGGGAGATGAGCAGTTCTTC
NA,TRBJ1-3,NA,18,TRBV9,CASSVGSAQTLSGNTIYF,TGCGCCAGCAGCGTAGGGTCGGCCCAAACCCTCTCTGGAAACACCATATATTTT
NA,TRBJ2-2,NA,16,TRBV9,CASSVLRAANTGELFF,TGTGCCAGCAGCGTACTCAGGGCGGCGAACACCGGGGAGCTGTTTTTT
NA,TRBJ2-7,NA,14,TRBV9,CASSPGLPSYEQYF,TGTGCCAGCAGCCCGGGACTGCCATCTTACGAGCAGTACTTC
NA,TRBJ1-1,NA,11,TRBV28,CASESNTEAFF,TGTGCCAGCGAAAGCAACACTGAAGCTTTCTTT
NA,TRBJ2-3,NA,14,TRBV28,CASTPGAGRDTQYF,TGTGCCAGCACCCCGGGGGCGGGAAGAGATACGCAGTATTTT
NA,TRBJ2-7,few,15,TRBV6-6,CASTVRDLPPYEQYF,TGTGCCAGCACCGTCCGGGACTTGCCACCCTACGAGCAGTACTTC
TRBD1,TRBJ2-5,NA,15,TRBV27,CASSPGDRAQETQYF,TGTGCCAGCAGTCCCGGGGACAGGGCCCAAGAGACCCAGTACTTC
NA,TRBJ1-2,NA,12,TRBV2,CAGRVGGYGYTF,TGTGCCGGGAGGGTTGGAGGGTATGGCTACACCTTC
TRBD2,TRBJ2-7,NA,15,TRBV7-8,CASSPDGLAGYEQYF,TGTGCCAGCAGCCCGGATGGACTAGCGGGCTACGAGCAGTACTTC
TRBD1,TRBJ2-5,NA,14,TRBV7-3,CASSPAGQEETQYF,TGTGCCAGCAGCCCCGCCGGACAGGAGGAGACCCAGTACTTC
NA,TRBJ2-3,once,15,TRBV9,CASSVAPIGTDTQYF,TGTGCCAGCAGCGTAGCCCCGATCGGGACCGATACGCAGTATTTT
TRBD2,TRBJ2-7,NA,15,TRBV30,CACPGGGLADNEQYF,TGTGCCTGCCCCGGGGGGGGACTAGCTGACAACGAGCAGTACTTC
TRBD1,TRBJ2-7,NA,15,TRBV7-2,CASSLEQGAAYEQYF,TGTGCCAGCAGCTTAGAACAGGGGGCCGCCTACGAGCAGTACTTC
NA,TRBJ1-2,few,15,TRBV7-9,CASSPQKGQDYGYTF,TGTGCCAGCAGCCCCCAGAAAGGCCAGGACTATGGCTACACCTTC
TRBD2,TRBJ2-1,NA,16,TRBV25-1,CASSEWRGGSYNEQFF,TGTGCCAGCAGTGAATGGCGGGGGGGGTCCTACAATGAGCAGTTCTTC
TRBD1,TRBJ2-7,NA,12,TRBV29-1,CSVGDRVYEQYF,TGCAGCGTTGGGGACAGGGTGTACGAGCAGTACTTC